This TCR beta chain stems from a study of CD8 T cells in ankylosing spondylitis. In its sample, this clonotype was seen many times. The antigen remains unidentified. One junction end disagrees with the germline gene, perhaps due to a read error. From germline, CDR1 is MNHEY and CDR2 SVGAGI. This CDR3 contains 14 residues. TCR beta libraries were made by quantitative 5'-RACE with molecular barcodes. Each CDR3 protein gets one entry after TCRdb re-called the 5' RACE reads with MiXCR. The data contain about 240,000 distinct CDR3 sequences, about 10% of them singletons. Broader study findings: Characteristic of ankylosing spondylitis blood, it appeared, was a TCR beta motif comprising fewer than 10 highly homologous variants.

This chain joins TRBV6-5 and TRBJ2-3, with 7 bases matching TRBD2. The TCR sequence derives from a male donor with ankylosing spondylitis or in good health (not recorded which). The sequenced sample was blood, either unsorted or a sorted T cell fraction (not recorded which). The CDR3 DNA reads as TGTGGCAGCAGTTATGCGGGAGTAGCAGATACGCAGTATTTT. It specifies CGSSYAGVADTQYF.